This TCR beta chain derives from a study of T-cell memory formation after mild COVID-19. Study background: TCR clusters were mostly donor specific. Notes on the study in general: The SARS-CoV-2 specificity of second-wave clones reaching peak at day 37 remained unverified. Pre-infection memory carried some responding clones, suggesting that cross-reactive memory joined.

This clonotype was recorded many times. Its target is unknown. TCRdb analysed the 5' RACE reads with MiXCR anew, one entry per CDR3 protein. Of about 430,000 distinct CDR3 sequences detected, around 24% appear once; the ten largest clones hold 8.8%. Sequencing used PBMCs or a T cell subset sorted from them (not recorded which). The sequence derives from an adult woman who had mild COVID-19 (a few samples of this study predate the infection). Cell type and time point are not known.

CDR3 region: CASRGQSYEQYF. The CDR3 coding sequence is TGTGCCAGCAGGGGGCAGTCTTACGAGCAGTACTTC. The V and J genes are TRBV12-3 or TRBV12-4 and TRBJ2-7; D is possibly TRBD1 (5 bases). The CDR3 has 12 amino acids. V was trimmed by 6 bases and J by 4 bases, leaving 10 bases between them.